This T cell receptor beta chain appears in the sequencing data of a study of vaccination and CD4 T cells after COVID-19. The wider study: Cells were stimulated with overlapping spike peptide pools from SARS-CoV-2, HCoV-NL63, HCoV-OC43 and HCoV-229E. Control cultures received a CEFX pool, an HIV-1 Nef pool, or no peptide.

Treatment specified: approximately 9-day PBMC culture with coronavirus spike peptide pools or control peptides (ViraFEST assay). The assay that was used to sequence DNA from cultured CD4+ T cells was the Oncomine TCR Beta short-read assay. Using its own MiXCR run on the PCR reads, TCRdb lists one record per CDR3 protein. Altogether around 5,200 distinct CDR3 sequences are present, about two fifths being singletons, with the ten largest covering around a tenth. Trimming pared 4 bases from V and 15 bases from J, leaving 14 bases between. The germline gives CDR1 SGHNT, CDR2 YYREEE (reference sequence). This CDR3 spans 12 amino acids. Regarding this clonotype: Its matching antigen is unknown.

The J gene is TRBJ1-6, the V gene TRBV5-4; D is possibly TRBD1 (6 bases). This TCR derives from a human donor who had recovered from COVID-19. Sequencing was done on a sample of CD4+ T cells from blood, cultured in vitro. In DNA, the CDR3 is TGTGCCAGCAGCGAGGACAGCCCCCGCCTCCACTTT. Residues: CASSEDSPRLHF.